Below, 4 T cell receptor beta chains from the same sample are listed, as sequenced in a study of cytomegalovirus exposure and HLA in healthy donors. Profiled with immunoSEQ multiplex PCR; TCRdb holds only in-frame clones, not every one. The sample gives 59,000 or so clones, approximately 89% of which show up once; roughly 15% is in the top ten. The specimen sequenced was PBMCs. Every receptor here comes from a young woman in good health and CMV-seronegative.

DNA of the CDR3: TGTGCCAGCAGCTTACGCAGGAACACTGAAGCTTTCTTT. It translates to CASSLRRNTEAFF. The gene calls are TRBV11-3 and TRBJ1-1, with D unresolved. CDR1 is SGHNT and CDR2 is YENEEA in the germline V gene. The CDR3 extends over 13 amino acids. The germline V and J ends were trimmed by 2 bases and 1 base, with 5 bases remaining between them.

This chain uses TRBV4-3 with TRBJ1-4; a weak D match, TRBD1 (6 bases). The V end lost 1 base, the J end lost 7 bases, and 13 bases lay between the germline ends. The CDR3 contains 15 residues. Germline loops: CDR1 LGHNA, CDR2 YSLEER. CDR3 nucleotide sequence: TGCGCCAGCAGCCAAGTTCCGTGGGGGCTTGAAAAACTGTTTTTT. Amino acids: CASSQVPWGLEKLFF.

This chain connects TRBV18 to TRBJ2-2; D is undetermined. V was shortened by 6 bases and J by 6 bases, with 17 bases between the two germline ends. Germline lookup yields CDR1 KGHSH and CDR2 LQKENI. This CDR3 has 15 residues. The CDR3 nucleotides are TGTGCCAGCTCGGAGAGGCAGTACTACGCCGGGGAGCTGTTTTTT. Translated: CASSERQYYAGELFF. Combining the CDR3 with reference TRBV18 and TRBJ2-2 gives the whole variable domain NAGVMQNPRHLVRRRGQEARLRCSPMKGHSHVYWYRQLPEEGLKFMVYLQKENIIDESGMPKERFSAEFPKEGPSILRIQQVVRGDSAAYFCASSERQYYAGELFFGEGSRLTVL.

This clone showed up just a few times. The gene calls are TRBV27 and TRBJ1-5, with D unresolved. This CDR3 comprises 13 residues. Trimming left V 3 bases short and J 4 bases short, with 7 bases between. Germline V CDR1 and CDR2: MNHEY, SMNVEV (reference sequence). The CDR3 DNA sequence: TGTGCCAGCAGTTTTGCCGGTAATCAGCCCCAGCATTTT. Its protein is CASSFAGNQPQHF.